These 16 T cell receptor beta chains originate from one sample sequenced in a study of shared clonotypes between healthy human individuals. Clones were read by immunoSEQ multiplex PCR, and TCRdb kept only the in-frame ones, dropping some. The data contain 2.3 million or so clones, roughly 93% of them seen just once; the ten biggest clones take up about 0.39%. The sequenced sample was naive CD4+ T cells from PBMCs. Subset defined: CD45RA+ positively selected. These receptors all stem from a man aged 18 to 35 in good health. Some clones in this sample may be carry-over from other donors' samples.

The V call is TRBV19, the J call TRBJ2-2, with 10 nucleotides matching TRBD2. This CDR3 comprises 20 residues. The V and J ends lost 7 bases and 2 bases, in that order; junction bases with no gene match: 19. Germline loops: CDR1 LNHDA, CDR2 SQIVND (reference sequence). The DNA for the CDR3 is TGTGCCAGTACCCCAAAAGGAGCGGGAGGGCCCGAGACTAACACCGGGGAGCTGTTTTTT. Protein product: CASTPKGAGGPETNTGELFF.

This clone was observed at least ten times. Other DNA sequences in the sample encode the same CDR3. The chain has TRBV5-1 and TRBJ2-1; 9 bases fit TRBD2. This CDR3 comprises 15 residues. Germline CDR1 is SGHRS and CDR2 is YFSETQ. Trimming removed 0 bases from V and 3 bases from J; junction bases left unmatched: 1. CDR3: CASSLGLADYNEQFF. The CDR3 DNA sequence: TGCGCCAGCAGCTTGGGACTAGCGGACTACAATGAGCAGTTCTTC. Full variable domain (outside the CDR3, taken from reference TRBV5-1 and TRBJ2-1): KAGVTQTPRYLIKTRGQQVTLSCSPISGHRSVSWYQQTPGQGLQFLFEYFSETQRNKGNFPGRFSGRQFSNSRSEMNVSTLELGDSALYLCASSLGLADYNEQFFGPGTRLTVL.

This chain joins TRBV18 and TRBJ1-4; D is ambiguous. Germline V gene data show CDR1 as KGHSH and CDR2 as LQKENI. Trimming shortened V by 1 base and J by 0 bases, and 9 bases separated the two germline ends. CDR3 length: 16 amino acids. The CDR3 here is CASSPLVGATNEKLFF. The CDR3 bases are TGTGCCAGCTCACCACTTGTCGGTGCAACTAATGAAAAACTGTTTTTT.

The DNA for the CDR3 is TGCGCCAGCAGGGAATATGACTGGGCCTACGAGCAGTACTTC. Translation gives CASREYDWAYEQYF. The J gene is TRBJ2-7, the V gene TRBV5-1; D gene ambiguous. Germline values: CDR1 SGHRS, CDR2 YFSETQ. The CDR3 length is 14 residues. V gave up 5 bases and J gave up 2 bases, with 14 bases separating them.

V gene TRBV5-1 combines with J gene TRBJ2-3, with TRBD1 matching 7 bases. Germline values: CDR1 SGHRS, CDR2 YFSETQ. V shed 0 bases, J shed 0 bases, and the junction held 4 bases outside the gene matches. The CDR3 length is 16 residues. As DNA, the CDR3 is TGCGCCAGCAGCTTGGGGGGGACAGCCAGCACAGATACGCAGTATTTT. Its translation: CASSLGGTASTDTQYF.

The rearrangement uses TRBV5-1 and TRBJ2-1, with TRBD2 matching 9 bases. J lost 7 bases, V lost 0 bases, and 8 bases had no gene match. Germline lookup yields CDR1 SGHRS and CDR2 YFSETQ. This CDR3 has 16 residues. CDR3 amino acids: CASSLVLGGRGNEQFF. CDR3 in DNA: TGCGCCAGCAGCTTGGTTTTAGGCGGGAGGGGTAATGAGCAGTTCTTC.

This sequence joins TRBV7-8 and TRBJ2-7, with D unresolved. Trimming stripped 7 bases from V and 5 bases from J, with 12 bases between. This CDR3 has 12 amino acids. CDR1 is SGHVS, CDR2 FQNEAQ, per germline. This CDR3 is CASTPPPNEQYF. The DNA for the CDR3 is TGTGCCAGCACCCCTCCTCCGAACGAGCAGTACTTC.

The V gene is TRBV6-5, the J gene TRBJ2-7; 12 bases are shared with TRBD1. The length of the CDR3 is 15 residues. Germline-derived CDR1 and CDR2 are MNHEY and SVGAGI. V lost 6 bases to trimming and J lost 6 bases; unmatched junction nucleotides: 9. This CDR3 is CASRQSGQGASEQYF. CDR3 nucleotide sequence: TGTGCCAGCAGGCAATCGGGACAGGGGGCGAGCGAGCAGTACTTC.

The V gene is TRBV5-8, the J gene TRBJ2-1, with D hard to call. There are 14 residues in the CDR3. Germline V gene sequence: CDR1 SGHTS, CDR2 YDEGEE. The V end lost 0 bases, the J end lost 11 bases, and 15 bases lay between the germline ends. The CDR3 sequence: CASSLAIQDEKQFF. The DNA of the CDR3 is TGTGCCAGCAGCTTGGCCATCCAGGACGAGAAGCAGTTCTTC.

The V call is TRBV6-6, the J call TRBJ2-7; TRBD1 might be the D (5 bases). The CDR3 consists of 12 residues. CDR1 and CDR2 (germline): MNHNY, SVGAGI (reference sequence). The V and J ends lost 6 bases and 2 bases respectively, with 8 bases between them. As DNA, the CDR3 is TGTGCCAGCAGGGACAATACCTACGAGCAGTACTTC. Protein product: CASRDNTYEQYF.

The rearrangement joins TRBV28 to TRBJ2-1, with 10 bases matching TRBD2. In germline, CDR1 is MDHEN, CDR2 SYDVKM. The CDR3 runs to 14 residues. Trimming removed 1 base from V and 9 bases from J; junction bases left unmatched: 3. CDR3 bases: TGTGCCAGCAGTTTATCAGCGGGAGGGACTGAGCAGTTCTTC. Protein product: CASSLSAGGTEQFF. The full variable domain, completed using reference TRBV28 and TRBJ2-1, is DVKVTQSSRYLVKRTGEKVFLECVQDMDHENMFWYRQDPGLGLRLIYFSYDVKMKEKGDIPEGYSVSREKKERFSLILESASTNQTSMYLCASSLSAGGTEQFFGPGTRLTVL.

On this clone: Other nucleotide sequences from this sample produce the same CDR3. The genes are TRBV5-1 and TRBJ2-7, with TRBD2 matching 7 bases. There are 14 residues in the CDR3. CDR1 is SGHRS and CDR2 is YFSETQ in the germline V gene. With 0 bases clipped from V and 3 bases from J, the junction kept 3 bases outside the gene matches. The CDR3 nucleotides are TGCGCCAGCAGCTTGGCGGGAGGTCTCTACGAGCAGTACTTC. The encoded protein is CASSLAGGLYEQYF.

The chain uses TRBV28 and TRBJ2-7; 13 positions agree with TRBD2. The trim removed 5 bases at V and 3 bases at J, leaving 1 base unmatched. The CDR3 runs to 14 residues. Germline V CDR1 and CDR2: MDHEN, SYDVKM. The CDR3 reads CASSRTSGGYEQYF. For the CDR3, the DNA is TGTGCCAGCAGTCGGACTAGCGGGGGCTACGAGCAGTACTTC.

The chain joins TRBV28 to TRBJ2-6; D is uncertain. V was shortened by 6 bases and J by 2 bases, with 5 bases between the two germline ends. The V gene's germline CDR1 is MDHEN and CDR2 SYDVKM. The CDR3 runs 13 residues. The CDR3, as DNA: TGTGCCAGCAGGACCCCTGGGGCCAACGTCCTGACTTTC. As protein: CASRTPGANVLTF. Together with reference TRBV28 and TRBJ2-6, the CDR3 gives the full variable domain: DVKVTQSSRYLVKRTGEKVFLECVQDMDHENMFWYRQDPGLGLRLIYFSYDVKMKEKGDIPEGYSVSREKKERFSLILESASTNQTSMYLCASRTPGANVLTFGAGSRLTVL.

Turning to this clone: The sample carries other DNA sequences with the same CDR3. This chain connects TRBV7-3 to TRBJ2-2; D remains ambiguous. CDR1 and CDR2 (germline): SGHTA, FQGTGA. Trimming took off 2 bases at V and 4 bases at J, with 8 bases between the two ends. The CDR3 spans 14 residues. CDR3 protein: CASSLLGSTGELFF. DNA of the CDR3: TGTGCCAGCAGCTTACTAGGAAGCACCGGGGAGCTGTTTTTT.

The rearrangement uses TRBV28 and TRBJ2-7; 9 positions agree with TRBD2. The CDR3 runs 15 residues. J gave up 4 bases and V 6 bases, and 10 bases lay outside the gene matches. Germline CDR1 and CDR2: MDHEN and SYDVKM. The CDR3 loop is CASSAGGAKGYEQYF. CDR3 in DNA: TGTGCCAGCAGCGCGGGGGGGGCCAAAGGATACGAGCAGTACTTC. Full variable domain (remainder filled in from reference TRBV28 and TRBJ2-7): DVKVTQSSRYLVKRTGEKVFLECVQDMDHENMFWYRQDPGLGLRLIYFSYDVKMKEKGDIPEGYSVSREKKERFSLILESASTNQTSMYLCASSAGGAKGYEQYFGPGTRLTVT.